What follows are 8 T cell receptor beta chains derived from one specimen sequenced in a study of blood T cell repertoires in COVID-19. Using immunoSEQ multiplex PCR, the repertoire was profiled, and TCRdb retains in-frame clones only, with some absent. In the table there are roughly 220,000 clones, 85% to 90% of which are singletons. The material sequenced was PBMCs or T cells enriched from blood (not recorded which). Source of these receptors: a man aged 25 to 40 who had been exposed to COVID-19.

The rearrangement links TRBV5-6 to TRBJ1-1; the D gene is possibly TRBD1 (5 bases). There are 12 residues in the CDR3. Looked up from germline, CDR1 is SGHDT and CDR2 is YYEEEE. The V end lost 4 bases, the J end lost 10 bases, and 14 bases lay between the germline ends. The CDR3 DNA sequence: TGTGCCAGCAGCCTTCGTGGGAGGGGAGCTTTCTTT. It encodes CASSLRGRGAFF.

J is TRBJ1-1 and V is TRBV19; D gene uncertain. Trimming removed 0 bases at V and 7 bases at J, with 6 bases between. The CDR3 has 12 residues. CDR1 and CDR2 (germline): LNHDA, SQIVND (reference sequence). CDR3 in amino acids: CASSIELREAFF. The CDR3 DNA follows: TGTGCCAGTAGTATAGAACTCCGTGAAGCTTTCTTT.

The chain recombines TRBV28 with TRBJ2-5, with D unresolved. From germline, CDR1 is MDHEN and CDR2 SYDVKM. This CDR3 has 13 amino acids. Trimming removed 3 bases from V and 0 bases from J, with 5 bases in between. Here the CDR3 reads CASSFPNQETQYF. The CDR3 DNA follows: TGTGCCAGCAGTTTCCCCAACCAAGAGACCCAGTACTTC.

CDR3 amino acids: CASSTGTGYGYTF. The DNA of the CDR3 is TGTGCCAGCAGTACCGGGACAGGCTATGGCTACACCTTC. The chain uses TRBV12-3 or TRBV12-4 and TRBJ1-2; 8 bases are shared with TRBD1. After removal of 5 bases from V and 4 bases from J, the junction contained 3 bases not matched to a gene. The CDR3 is 13 amino acids.

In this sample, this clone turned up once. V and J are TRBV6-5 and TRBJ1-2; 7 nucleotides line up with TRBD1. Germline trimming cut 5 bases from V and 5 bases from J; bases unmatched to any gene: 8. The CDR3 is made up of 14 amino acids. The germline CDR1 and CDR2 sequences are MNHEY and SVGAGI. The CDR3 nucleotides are TGTGCCAGCAGTCGGGACAGAAGATTATATGGCTACACCTTC. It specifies CASSRDRRLYGYTF.

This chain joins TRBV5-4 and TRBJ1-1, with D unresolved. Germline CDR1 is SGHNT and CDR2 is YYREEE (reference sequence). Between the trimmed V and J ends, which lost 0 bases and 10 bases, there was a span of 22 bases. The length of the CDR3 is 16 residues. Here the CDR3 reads CASSLGQAQYIHRAFF. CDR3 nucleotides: TGTGCCAGCAGCTTGGGGCAGGCCCAATATATTCATCGAGCTTTCTTT.

The CDR3 region is CASSLRGAGAVRLTGNTIYF. The CDR3 nucleotides are TGTGCCAGCAGCTTGAGAGGGGCGGGGGCCGTGCGGTTAACTGGAAACACCATATATTTT. The chain employs TRBV5-5 and TRBJ1-3; maybe TRBD1 (6 bases). The CDR3 has 20 amino acids. V was cut by 1 base and J by 2 bases, with 25 bases left in between. Germline V gives CDR1 SGHKS, CDR2 YYEKEE (reference sequence).

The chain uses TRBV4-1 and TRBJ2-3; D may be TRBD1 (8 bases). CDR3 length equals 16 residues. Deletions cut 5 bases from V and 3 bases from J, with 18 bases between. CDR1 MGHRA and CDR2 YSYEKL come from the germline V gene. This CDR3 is CASSVRDRGGTDTQYF. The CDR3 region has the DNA TGCGCCAGCAGCGTACGTGACAGGGGAGGGACAGATACGCAGTATTTT.